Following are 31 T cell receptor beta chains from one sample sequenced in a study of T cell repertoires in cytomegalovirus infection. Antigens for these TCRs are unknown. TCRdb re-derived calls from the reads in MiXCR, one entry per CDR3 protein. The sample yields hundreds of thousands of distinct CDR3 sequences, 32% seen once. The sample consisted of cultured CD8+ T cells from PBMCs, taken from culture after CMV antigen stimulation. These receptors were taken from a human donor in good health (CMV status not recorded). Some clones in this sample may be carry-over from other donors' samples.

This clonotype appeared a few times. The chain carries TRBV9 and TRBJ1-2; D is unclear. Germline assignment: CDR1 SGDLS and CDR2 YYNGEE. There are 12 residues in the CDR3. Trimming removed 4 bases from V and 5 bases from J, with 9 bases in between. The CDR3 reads CASSFTPYGYTF. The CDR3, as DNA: TGTGCCAGCAGCTTTACCCCTTATGGCTACACCTTC.

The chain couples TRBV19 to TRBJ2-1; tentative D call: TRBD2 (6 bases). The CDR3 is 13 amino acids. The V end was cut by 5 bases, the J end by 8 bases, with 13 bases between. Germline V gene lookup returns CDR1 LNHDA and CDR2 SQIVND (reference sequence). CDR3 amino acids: CASSRASVDEQFF. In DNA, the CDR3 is TGTGCCAGTAGTCGGGCTAGCGTCGATGAGCAGTTCTTC.

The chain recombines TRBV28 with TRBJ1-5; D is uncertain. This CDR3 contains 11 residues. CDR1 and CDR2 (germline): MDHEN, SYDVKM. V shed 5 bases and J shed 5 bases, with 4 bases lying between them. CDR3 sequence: CASSPDQPQHF. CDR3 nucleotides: TGTGCCAGCAGTCCTGATCAGCCCCAGCATTTT. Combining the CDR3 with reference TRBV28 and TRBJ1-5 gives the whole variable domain DVKVTQSSRYLVKRTGEKVFLECVQDMDHENMFWYRQDPGLGLRLIYFSYDVKMKEKGDIPEGYSVSREKKERFSLILESASTNQTSMYLCASSPDQPQHFGDGTRLSIL.

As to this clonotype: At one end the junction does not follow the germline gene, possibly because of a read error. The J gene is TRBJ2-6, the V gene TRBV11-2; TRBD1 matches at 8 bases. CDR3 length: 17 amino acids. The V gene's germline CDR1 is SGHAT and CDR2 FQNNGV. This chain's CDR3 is CASSPWTGPSGATVLTF. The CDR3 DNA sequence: TGTGCCAGCAGCCCCTGGACAGGGCCGTCTGGGGCCACCGTCCTGACTTTC.

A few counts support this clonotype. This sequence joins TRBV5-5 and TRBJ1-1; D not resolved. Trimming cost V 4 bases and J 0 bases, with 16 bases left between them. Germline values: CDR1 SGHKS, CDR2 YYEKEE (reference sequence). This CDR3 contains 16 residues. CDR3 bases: TGTGCCAGCAGCACCCGAGCGGGAGGAATGAACACTGAAGCTTTCTTT. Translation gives CASSTRAGGMNTEAFF.

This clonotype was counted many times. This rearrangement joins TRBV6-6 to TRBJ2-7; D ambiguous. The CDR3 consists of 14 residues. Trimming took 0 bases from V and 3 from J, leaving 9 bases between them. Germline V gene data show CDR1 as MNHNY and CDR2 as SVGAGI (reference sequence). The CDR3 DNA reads TGTGCCAGCAGTTACTCCTCCCCCGGCTACGAGCAGTACGTC. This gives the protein CASSYSSPGYEQYV.

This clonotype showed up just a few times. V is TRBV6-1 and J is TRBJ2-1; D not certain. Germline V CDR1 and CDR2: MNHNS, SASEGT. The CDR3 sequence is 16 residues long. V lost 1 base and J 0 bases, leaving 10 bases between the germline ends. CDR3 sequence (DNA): TGTGCCAGCAGTGAAGAAACGGTGAGCTCCTACAATGAGCAGTTCTTC. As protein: CASSEETVSSYNEQFF.

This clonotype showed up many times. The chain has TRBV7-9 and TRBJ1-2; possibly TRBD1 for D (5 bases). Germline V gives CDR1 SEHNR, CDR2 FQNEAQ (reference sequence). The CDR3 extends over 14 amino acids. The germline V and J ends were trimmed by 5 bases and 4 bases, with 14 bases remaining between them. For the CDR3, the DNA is TGTGCCAGCAGCCATACCGGGACCCCCTATGGCTACACCTTC. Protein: CASSHTGTPYGYTF.

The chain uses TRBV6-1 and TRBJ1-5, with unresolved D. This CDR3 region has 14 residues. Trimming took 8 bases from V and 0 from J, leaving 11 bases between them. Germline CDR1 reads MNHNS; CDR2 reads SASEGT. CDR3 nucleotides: TGTGCCAGCTTCCCCGCCCATAGCAATCAGCCCCAGCATTTT. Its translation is CASFPAHSNQPQHF.

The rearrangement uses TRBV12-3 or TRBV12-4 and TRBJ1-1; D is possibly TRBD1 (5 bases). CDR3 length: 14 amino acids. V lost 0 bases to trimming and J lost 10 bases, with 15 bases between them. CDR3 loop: CASSLARQGGVAFF. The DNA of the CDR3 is TGTGCCAGCAGTTTAGCGAGGCAGGGAGGAGTAGCTTTCTTT.

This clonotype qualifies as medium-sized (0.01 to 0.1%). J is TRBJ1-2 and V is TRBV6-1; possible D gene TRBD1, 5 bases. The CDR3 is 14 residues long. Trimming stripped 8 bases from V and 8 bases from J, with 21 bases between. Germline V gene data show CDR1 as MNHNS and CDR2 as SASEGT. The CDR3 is CASPGDQGVMGYTF. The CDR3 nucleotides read TGTGCCAGCCCTGGAGACCAGGGTGTCATGGGCTACACCTTC.

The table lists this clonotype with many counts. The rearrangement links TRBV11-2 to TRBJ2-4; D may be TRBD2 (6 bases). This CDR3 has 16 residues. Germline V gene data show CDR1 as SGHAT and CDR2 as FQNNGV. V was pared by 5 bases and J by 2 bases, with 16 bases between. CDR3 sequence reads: CASSPWDGDSKNIQYF. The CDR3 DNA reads TGTGCCAGCAGCCCTTGGGACGGGGACTCCAAAAACATTCAGTACTTC.

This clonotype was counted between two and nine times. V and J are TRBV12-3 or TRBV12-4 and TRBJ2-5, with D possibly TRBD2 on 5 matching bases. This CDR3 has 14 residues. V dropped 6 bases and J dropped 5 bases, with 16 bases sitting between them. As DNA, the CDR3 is TGTGCCAGCAGCATTTCAGGACTCTGGGAGACCCAGTACTTC. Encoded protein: CASSISGLWETQYF.

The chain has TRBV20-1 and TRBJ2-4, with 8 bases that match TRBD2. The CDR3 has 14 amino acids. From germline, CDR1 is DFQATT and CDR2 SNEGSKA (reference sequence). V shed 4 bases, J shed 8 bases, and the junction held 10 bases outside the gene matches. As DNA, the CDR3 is TGCAGTGCTATTCAGGGGCGGGGGGCGGACATTCAGTACTTC. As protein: CSAIQGRGADIQYF.

The CDR3 DNA reads as TGTGCCAGCAGTGAAGCGCTTCTGGGACAGATTATGAACACTGAAGCTTTCTTT. Translating it yields CASSEALLGQIMNTEAFF. The V gene is TRBV2, the J gene TRBJ1-1, with TRBD1 matching 7 bases. Germline loops: CDR1 SNHLY, CDR2 FYNNEI. V lost 0 bases, J lost 0 bases, and 10 bases stayed unmatched. CDR3 length: 18 amino acids. Combining the CDR3 with reference TRBV2 and TRBJ1-1 gives the whole variable domain EPEVTQTPSHQVTQMGQEVILRCVPISNHLYFYWYRQILGQKVEFLVSFYNNEISEKSEIFDDQFSVERPDGSNFTLKIRSTKLEDSAMYFCASSEALLGQIMNTEAFFGQGTRLTVV.

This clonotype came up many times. CDR3: CASSSTRGEQYF. CDR3 coding DNA: TGTGCCAGCAGCTCAACGAGGGGCGAGCAGTACTTC. The chain has TRBV7-8 and TRBJ2-7; D is possibly TRBD1 or TRBD2 (5 bases each). The V and J ends lost 4 bases and 6 bases respectively, with 10 bases between them. The CDR3 is 12 amino acids. The germline V gene has CDR1 SGHVS and CDR2 FQNEAQ.

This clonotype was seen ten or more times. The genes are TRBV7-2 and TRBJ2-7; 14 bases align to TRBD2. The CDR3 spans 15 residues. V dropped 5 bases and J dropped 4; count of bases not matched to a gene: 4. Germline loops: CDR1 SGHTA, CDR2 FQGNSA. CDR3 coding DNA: TGTGCCAGCAGCACGACTAGCGGGGGGGGATACGAGCAGTACTTC. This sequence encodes CASSTTSGGGYEQYF.

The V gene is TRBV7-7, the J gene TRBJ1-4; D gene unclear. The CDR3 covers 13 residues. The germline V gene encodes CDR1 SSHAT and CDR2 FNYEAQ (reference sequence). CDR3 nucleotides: TGTGCTAGCTCCGAAGCAACTAATGAAAAACTGTTTTTT. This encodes CASSEATNEKLFF.

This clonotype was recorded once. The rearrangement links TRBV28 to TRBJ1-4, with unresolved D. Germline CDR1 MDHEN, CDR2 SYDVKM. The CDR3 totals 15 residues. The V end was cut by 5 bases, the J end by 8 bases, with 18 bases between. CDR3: CASSPTLTQREKLFF. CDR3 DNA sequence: TGTGCCAGCAGTCCTACCCTTACCCAACGGGAAAAACTGTTTTTT.

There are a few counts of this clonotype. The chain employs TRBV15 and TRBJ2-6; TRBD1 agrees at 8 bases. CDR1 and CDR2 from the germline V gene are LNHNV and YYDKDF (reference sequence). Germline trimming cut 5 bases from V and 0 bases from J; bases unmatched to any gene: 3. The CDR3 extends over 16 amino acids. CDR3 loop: CATSGDRLSGANVLTF. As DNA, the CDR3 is TGTGCCACCAGCGGGGACAGGCTCTCTGGGGCCAACGTCCTGACTTTC. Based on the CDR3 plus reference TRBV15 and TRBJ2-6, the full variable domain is DAMVIQNPRYQVTQFGKPVTLSCSQTLNHNVMYWYQQKSSQAPKLLFHYYDKDFNNEADTPDNFQSRRPNTSFCFLDIRSPGLGDTAMYLCATSGDRLSGANVLTFGAGSRLTVL.

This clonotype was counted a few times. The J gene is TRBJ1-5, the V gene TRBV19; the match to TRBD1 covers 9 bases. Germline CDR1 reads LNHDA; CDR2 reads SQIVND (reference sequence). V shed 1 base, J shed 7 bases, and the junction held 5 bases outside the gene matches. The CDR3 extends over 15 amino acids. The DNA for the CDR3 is TGTGCCAGTAGTATAGTTCGGGACAGGGACCAGCCCCAGCATTTT. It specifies CASSIVRDRDQPQHF.

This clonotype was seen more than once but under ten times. The CDR3 spells CASSYWPGEVGELFF. CDR3 DNA sequence: TGTGCCAGCAGTTACTGGCCGGGCGAGGTCGGGGAGCTGTTTTTT. The V gene is TRBV6-6, the J gene TRBJ2-2; D not resolved. Per germline, CDR1 MNHNY and CDR2 SVGAGI (reference sequence). V was cut by 1 base and J by 7 bases, with 13 bases left in between. CDR3 length: 15 residues.

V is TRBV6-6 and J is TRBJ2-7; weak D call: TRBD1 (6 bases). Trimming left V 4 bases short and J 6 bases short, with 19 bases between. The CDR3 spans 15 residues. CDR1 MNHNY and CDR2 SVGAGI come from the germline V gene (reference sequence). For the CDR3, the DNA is TGTGCCAGCAGTTGGGCCAGGGGAGTGGCTGGCGAGCAGTACGTC. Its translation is CASSWARGVAGEQYV.

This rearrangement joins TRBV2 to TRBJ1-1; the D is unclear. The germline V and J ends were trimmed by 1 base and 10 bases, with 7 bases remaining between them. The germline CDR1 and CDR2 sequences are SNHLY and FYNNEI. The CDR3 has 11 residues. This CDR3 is CASSEGNRAFF. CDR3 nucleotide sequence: TGTGCCAGCAGTGAAGGGAACCGAGCTTTCTTT.

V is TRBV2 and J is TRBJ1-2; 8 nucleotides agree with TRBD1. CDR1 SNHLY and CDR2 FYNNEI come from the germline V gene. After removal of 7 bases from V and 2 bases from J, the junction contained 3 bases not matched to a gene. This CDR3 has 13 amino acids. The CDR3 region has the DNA TGTGCCAGCAAGAGACAGGGGAACTATGGCTACACCTTC. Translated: CASKRQGNYGYTF.

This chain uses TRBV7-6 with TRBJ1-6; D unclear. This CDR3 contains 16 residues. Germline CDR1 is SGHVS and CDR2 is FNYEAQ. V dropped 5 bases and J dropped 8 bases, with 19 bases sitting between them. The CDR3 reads CASSPWTVPMDSPLHF. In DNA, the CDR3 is TGTGCCAGCAGCCCCTGGACGGTTCCTATGGATTCACCCCTCCACTTT.

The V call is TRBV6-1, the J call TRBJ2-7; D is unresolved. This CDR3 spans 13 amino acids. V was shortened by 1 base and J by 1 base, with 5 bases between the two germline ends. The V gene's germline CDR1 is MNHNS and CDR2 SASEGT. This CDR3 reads CASSEVSSYEQYV. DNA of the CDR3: TGTGCCAGCAGTGAAGTATCTTCCTACGAGCAGTACGTC.

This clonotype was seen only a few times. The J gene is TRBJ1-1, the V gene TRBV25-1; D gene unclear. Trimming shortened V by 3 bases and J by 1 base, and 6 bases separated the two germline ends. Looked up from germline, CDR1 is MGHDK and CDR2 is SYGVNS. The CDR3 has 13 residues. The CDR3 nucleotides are TGTGCCAGCAGTGAGAGGGAGAACACTGAAGCTTTCTTT. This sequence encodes CASSERENTEAFF.

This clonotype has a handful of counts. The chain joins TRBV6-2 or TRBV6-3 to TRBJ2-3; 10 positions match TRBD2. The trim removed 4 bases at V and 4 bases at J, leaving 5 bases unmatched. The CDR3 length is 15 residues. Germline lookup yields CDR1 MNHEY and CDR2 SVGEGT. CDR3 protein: CASSSGLAVPDTQYF. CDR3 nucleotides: TGTGCCAGCAGTTCCGGACTAGCGGTCCCAGATACGCAGTATTTT.

CDR3 in amino acids: CASSWASGPVGEKLFF. In DNA form, the CDR3 reads TGTGCCAGCAGCTGGGCCTCGGGGCCAGTGGGCGAAAAACTGTTTTTT. V usage is TRBV7-4 and J usage is TRBJ1-4, with D tentatively TRBD1 (5 bases). V was shortened by 4 bases and J by 8 bases, with 20 bases between the two germline ends. The CDR3 contains 16 residues. Germline V CDR1 and CDR2: SGHVT, SQSDAQ.

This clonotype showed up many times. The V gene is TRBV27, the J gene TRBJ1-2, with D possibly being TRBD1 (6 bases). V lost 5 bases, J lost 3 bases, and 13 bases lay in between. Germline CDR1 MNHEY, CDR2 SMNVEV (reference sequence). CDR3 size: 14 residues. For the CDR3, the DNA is TGTGCCAGCAGTGCTACCGGGACACACTATGGCTACACCTTC. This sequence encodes CASSATGTHYGYTF.